Below are 9 T cell receptor beta chains sequenced from a single sample in a study of blood T cell repertoires in COVID-19. Using immunoSEQ multiplex PCR, the repertoire was profiled, and TCRdb retains in-frame clones only, with some absent. Of some 150,000 clones detected, 85% appear once; the ten largest clones hold roughly 3%. The material sequenced was peripheral blood. The receptors derive from a woman between 40 and 50 years old with active or convalescent COVID-19.

The chain is built from TRBV19 and TRBJ1-2; D is perhaps TRBD1 (6 bases). Trimming removed 2 bases from V and 5 bases from J, with 15 bases in between. Germline CDR1 LNHDA, CDR2 SQIVND (reference sequence). The CDR3 is 15 residues long. CDR3 DNA sequence: TGTGCCAGTAGTATATCGGCAGGGGTCTTGTATGGCTACACCTTC. Its translation: CASSISAGVLYGYTF.

The gene calls are TRBV19 and TRBJ1-2; D unclear. V was cut by 5 bases and J by 0 bases, with 16 bases left in between. The CDR3 consists of 16 residues. Germline values: CDR1 LNHDA, CDR2 SQIVND (reference sequence). The chain's CDR3 is CASSPRKPPANYGYTF. The CDR3 DNA reads as TGTGCCAGTAGTCCCAGGAAGCCCCCAGCTAACTATGGCTACACCTTC.

This clone was detected a few times. The chain has TRBV6-2 or TRBV6-3 and TRBJ2-3; 8 bases map to TRBD2. The CDR3 is made up of 16 amino acids. Germline CDR1 reads MNHEY; CDR2 reads SVGEGT. J lost 6 bases, V lost 5 bases, and 13 bases had no gene match. DNA of the CDR3: TGTGCCAGCAGTCCCTTCCTAGCGGGCGGGTCGGATACGCAGTATTTT. This gives the protein CASSPFLAGGSDTQYF.

The J gene is TRBJ1-5, the V gene TRBV2, with a weak D call TRBD1 (5 bases). Germline assignment: CDR1 SNHLY and CDR2 FYNNEI. V was cut by 6 bases and J by 0 bases, with 12 bases left in between. This CDR3 has 15 amino acids. The CDR3 DNA reads as TGTGCCAGCAGCGGGGGACTGTATAGCAATCAGCCCCAGCATTTT. Its protein product is CASSGGLYSNQPQHF.

The rearrangement joins TRBV28 to TRBJ1-5; D gene uncertain. There are 16 residues in the CDR3. Germline V gives CDR1 MDHEN, CDR2 SYDVKM. Trimming pared 3 bases from V and 5 bases from J, leaving 17 bases between. The DNA for the CDR3 is TGTGCCAGCAGTTTCCGAGGAGGGTGGACCGATCAGCCCCAGCATTTT. Protein sequence: CASSFRGGWTDQPQHF.

The chain joins TRBV5-1 to TRBJ1-4, with TRBD1 identical over 8 bases. CDR1 SGHRS and CDR2 YFSETQ come from the germline V gene. V trimming: 6 bases; J trimming: 6 bases; junction bases outside the gene matches: 10. The CDR3 spans 15 residues. CDR3 sequence: CASTHSGTGHEKLFF. The DNA of the CDR3 is TGCGCCAGCACCCACTCCGGGACAGGTCATGAAAAACTGTTTTTT.

The gene calls are TRBV7-2 and TRBJ1-6; no firm D call. CDR3 length equals 13 residues. V shed 4 bases and J shed 7 bases, with 8 bases lying between them. The V gene's germline CDR1 is SGHTA and CDR2 FQGNSA. The CDR3 nucleotides read TGTGCCAGCAGCTCGCTATCCAATTCACCCCTCCACTTT. Translated, it gives CASSSLSNSPLHF.

This clone was counted a single time. The chain links TRBV6-5 to TRBJ1-4, with TRBD1 identical over 8 bases. V lost 3 bases and J lost 8; bases outside the gene matches: 8. Germline-derived CDR1 and CDR2 are MNHEY and SVGAGI. This CDR3 is built from 15 residues. CDR3 region: CASSYSRQGTEKLFF. Here the CDR3 DNA reads TGTGCCAGCAGTTATTCGAGACAGGGGACGGAAAAACTGTTTTTT.

The chain has TRBV23-1 and TRBJ1-5; 8 bases match TRBD1. TRBV23-1 is sorted into the ORF group, with uncertain function. V gave up 0 bases and J gave up 0 bases; unmatched junction bases: 13. The CDR3 loop spans 20 amino acids. In nucleotides, the CDR3 is TGCGCCAGCAGTCAATCAATTCCGGGACAGGCGACCTATAGCAATCAGCCCCAGCATTTT. Translated, it gives CASSQSIPGQATYSNQPQHF.